This T cell receptor (beta chain) was recorded in a study of Ad26.COV2.S vaccination and SARS-CoV-2 variants. Data came from immunoSEQ multiplex PCR; TCRdb stores just in-frame clones and leaves some out. Found here are roughly 250,000 clones, approximately 88% of them singletons; the top ten hold roughly 3%. Stated treatment: some 20 received Ad26.COV2.S at low or high dose, single or two shots; several received placebo; per-sample allocation not given. Sampling was performed 63 days after the first vaccine or placebo injection. The CDR3 runs 20 residues. Unmatched junction bases numbered 20, after V lost 4 bases and J lost 2 bases. Germline V gene lookup returns CDR1 LGHNA and CDR2 YSLEER.

The gene calls are TRBV4-3 and TRBJ2-3, with 8 bases matching TRBD2. The sequence was obtained from a person aged 18 to 59 who received the Ad26.COV2.S COVID-19 vaccine or a placebo. The sample here was peripheral blood, taken in a trial of Ad26.COV2.S vaccine versus placebo. CDR3 coding DNA: TGCGCCAGCAGCCCTCGAGCGGGAGTGGGTCCTATACCGTACACAGATACGCAGTATTTT. Protein: CASSPRAGVGPIPYTDTQYF.